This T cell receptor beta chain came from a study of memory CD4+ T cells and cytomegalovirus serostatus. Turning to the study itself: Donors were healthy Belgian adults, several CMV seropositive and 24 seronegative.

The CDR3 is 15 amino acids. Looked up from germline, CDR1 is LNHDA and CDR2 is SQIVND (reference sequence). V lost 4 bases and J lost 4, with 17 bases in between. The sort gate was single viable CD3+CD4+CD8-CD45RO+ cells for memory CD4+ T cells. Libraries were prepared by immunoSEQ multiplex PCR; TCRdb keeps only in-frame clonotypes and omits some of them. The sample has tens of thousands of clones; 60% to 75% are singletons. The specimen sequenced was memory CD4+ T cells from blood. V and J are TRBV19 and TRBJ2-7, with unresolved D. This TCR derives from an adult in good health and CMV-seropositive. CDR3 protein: CASSRGTRDPYEQYF. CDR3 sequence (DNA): TGTGCCAGTAGTAGGGGAACTCGTGATCCTTACGAGCAGTACTTC.